This T cell receptor (beta chain) comes out of a study of blood T cell repertoires in COVID-19 (dated by TCRdb to 2018 to 2020). About the study as a whole: Collaborator samples came from the United States, Italy and Spain and covered acute and convalescent phases of COVID-19. The prospective study material was composed of cDNA or gDNA derived from T cells, B-cell-depleted T cells, or PBMCs. Deeply sampled blood TCRbeta repertoires from subjects exposed to, actively infected with, or recovered from COVID-19 were included in the dataset. A freely available public database, intended as a resource for researchers studying the immune response to SARS-CoV-2, is where the repertoires were released. The samples were drawn from two sources: the first 160 participants of the ongoing ImmuneRACE study, and over 1,000 subjects contributed by 6 global collaborators. A de-identified subject ID, COVID-19 status, age in years and sex were almost always included in the sample metadata. Where available, HLA class I and class II types were obtained from metadata supplied by the sample provider rather than from assay-based typing. Study-wide findings and limitations: How much clinical and demographic metadata was included differed by source and by participant, and the metadata was provided uncurated.

Per the germline V gene, SGHRS is the CDR1 and YFSETQ is the CDR2. The trim is 1 base for V and 0 bases for J, with a gap of 10 bases between the germline ends. Including cysteine and phenylalanine, the CDR3 has 16 amino acids. Kept here is only the CDR3 DNA, which spans 48 bases and is read in frame from base 1. Concerning this clone itself: What this receptor recognizes is not known. No base quality information exists; no much larger clone differs at one position.

The collaborating institutions used their own protocols to collect whole blood in K2EDTA tubes. For TCRbeta analysis, collaborators shipped samples in one of three forms: frozen whole blood, isolated PBMCs, or DNA extracted from either of those sample types. TCRbeta CDR3 regions were amplified from genomic DNA using the immunoSEQ Assay, a bias-controlled multiplex PCR. From the authors' description of their analysis: Within the assay, amplification of reference gene primers was used to estimate how many nucleated cells each sample contained. Sequence reads were collapsed and filtered to measure the absolute abundance of every unique TCRbeta CDR3 rearrangement. For each sample, productive Simpson clonality was calculated by taking the square root of Simpson's diversity index across productive rearrangements. The source is immuneACCESS, and TCRdb retained only in-frame sequences with V and J called. Part of the clones is not carried over; for the studies checked, unresolved V genes explain less than half of this, and the remainder is unexplained. V and J calls and clone size are given by that table; D and trimming were obtained from the DNA. The sample contains approximately 90,000 clones, over 75% of them found a single time. In total, the top ten clones hold around 4.1% of the sample.

The sequenced material came from peripheral blood. The TCR was taken from a man between 60 and 75 years old with acute or convalescent COVID-19. Here the chain combines TRBV5-1 and TRBJ2-2; the D gene remains uncertain. The nucleotide sequence reads TGCGCCAGCAGCTTGTTTGCCACTACGAACACCGGGGAGCTGTTTTTT. Translated, it reads CASSLFATTNTGELFF.